This TCR beta chain was observed in a study of metastatic and nonmetastatic thyroid tumors. Treatment of any kind had been given to no patient before thyroid surgery. The V end was cut by 2 bases, the J end by 7 bases, with 11 bases between. CDR3 length equals 13 residues. Germline CDR1 and CDR2: LGHNA and YNFKEQ. TCRdb reprocessed the PCR reads via MiXCR. Found here are 30,000 to 35,000 clones, around 23% of them singletons; the top ten hold approximately 3%. Regarding the study as a whole: Benign nodules reportedly had significantly lower TCR beta diversity than malignant thyroid tumors in blood and tumor.

This clone was seen a few times. Its antigen remains unidentified. This clone may be a read error of a much larger clone one base away. Material for sequencing was tumor tissue. The chain recombines TRBV4-2 with TRBJ1-2; D remains unclear. The TCR originated in a male donor with papillary thyroid cancer or a benign thyroid nodule (not recorded which). Some clones in this sample may be carry-over from other donors' samples. CDR3: CASSQREAGGYTF. The DNA of the CDR3 is TGTGCCAGCAGCCAACGGGAGGCAGGTGGCTACACCTTC.